The clone carrying this TCR beta chain has a handful of counts. Its matching antigen is unknown. The sample is drawn from a study of T-cell memory formation after mild COVID-19. General observations from the study: While clones contracting from day 15 to 85 were balanced between CD4 and CD8, later expanders leaned CD4+. In second-wave clones peaking day 37, SARS-CoV-2 specificity remained unconfirmed.

The V gene's germline CDR1 is KGHSH and CDR2 LQKENI. The V gene end was trimmed by 2 bases and the J gene end by 6 bases; junction bases not matched to a gene: 4. The CDR3 consists of 14 residues. TCRdb called the 5' RACE reads again in MiXCR, with one record for every CDR3 protein. The sample lists 350,000 to 500,000 distinct CDR3 sequences, around 17% occurring once. Sequenced input: PBMCs or a T cell subset sorted from them (not recorded which). This sequence originates from a man aged 18 to 30 who had mild COVID-19 (a few samples of this study predate the infection). Cell type and time point are not known. This chain connects TRBV18 to TRBJ2-5; 9 bases are shared with TRBD1. The CDR3 DNA reads as TGTGCCAGCTCACCAGCCGACAGGGGGAAGACCCAGTACTTC. Translating gives CASSPADRGKTQYF.